Included here is one T cell receptor beta chain sequence, with context. Produced via immunoSEQ multiplex PCR; TCRdb's table is partial and in-frame only. The sample holds under 150,000 clones, around three quarters seen once. The data are from a study of blood T cell repertoires in COVID-19. Across the whole study: From T cells, B-cell-depleted T cells, or PBMCs came the material, which was cDNA or gDNA.

The trim removed 1 base at V and 0 bases at J, leaving 1 base unmatched. The CDR3 consists of 15 residues. The germline V gene has CDR1 GTSNPN and CDR2 SVGIG (reference sequence). Input material: peripheral blood. This TCR was recovered from a man over 45 with active or convalescent COVID-19. This chain joins TRBV30 and TRBJ1-5; 9 bases match TRBD1. The CDR3 sequence is CAWSETGGSNQPQHF. The CDR3 nucleotides read TGTGCCTGGAGTGAGACAGGGGGTAGCAATCAGCCCCAGCATTTT.